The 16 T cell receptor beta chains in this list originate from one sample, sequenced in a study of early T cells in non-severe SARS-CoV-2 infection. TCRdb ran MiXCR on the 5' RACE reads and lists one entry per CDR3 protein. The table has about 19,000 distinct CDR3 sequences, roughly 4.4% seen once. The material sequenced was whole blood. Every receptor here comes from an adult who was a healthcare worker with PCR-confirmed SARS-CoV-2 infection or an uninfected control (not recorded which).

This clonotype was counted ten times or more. DNA for the CDR3: TGCAGCGTTGCGTTCGGCCAACACACCATATATTTT. Translated, it gives CSVAFGQHTIYF. The chain couples TRBV29-1 to TRBJ1-3; D gene uncertain. V lost 4 bases and J 8 bases, leaving 12 bases between the germline ends. CDR3 length equals 12 residues. The germline CDR1 and CDR2 sequences are SQVTM and ANQGSEA.

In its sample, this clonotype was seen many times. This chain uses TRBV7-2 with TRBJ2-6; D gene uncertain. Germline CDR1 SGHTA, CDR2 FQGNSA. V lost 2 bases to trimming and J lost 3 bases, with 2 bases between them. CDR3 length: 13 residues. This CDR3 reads CASSLYGANVLTF. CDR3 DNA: TGTGCCAGCAGCTTATATGGGGCCAACGTCCTGACTTTC.

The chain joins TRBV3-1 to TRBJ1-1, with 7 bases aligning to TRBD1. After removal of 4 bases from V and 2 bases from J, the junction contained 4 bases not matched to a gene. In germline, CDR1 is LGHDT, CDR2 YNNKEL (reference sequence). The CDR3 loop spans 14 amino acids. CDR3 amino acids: CASSPGQINTEAFF. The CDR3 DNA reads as TGTGCCAGCAGCCCGGGACAGATCAACACTGAAGCTTTCTTT.

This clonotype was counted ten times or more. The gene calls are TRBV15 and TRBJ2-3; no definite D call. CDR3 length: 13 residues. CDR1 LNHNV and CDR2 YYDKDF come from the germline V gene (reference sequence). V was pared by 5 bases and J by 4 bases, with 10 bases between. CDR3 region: CATSSEGPDTQYF. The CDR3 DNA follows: TGTGCCACCAGCTCCGAAGGGCCAGATACGCAGTATTTT.

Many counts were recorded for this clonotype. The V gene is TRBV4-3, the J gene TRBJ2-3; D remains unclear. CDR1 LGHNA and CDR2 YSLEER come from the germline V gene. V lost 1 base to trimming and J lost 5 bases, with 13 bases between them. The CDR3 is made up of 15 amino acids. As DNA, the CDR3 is TGCGCCAGCAGCCAAGTTTCCGGGCTGGGAGATACGCAGTATTTT. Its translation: CASSQVSGLGDTQYF.

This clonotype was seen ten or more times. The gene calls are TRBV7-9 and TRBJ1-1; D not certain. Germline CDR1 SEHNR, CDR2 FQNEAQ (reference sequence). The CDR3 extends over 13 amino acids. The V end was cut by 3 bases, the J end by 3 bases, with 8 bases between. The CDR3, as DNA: TGTGCCAGCAGCTTTGGCCAGCACACTGAAGCTTTCTTT. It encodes CASSFGQHTEAFF.

CDR3 residues: CASSLASGRNQPQHF. The CDR3 region has the DNA TGTGCCAGCAGCTTAGCCTCAGGCCGGAATCAGCCCCAGCATTTT. This chain joins TRBV7-2 and TRBJ1-5; D is unclear. Trimming took off 0 bases at V and 4 bases at J, with 10 bases between the two ends. The CDR3 runs to 15 residues. Germline V gene sequence: CDR1 SGHTA, CDR2 FQGNSA.

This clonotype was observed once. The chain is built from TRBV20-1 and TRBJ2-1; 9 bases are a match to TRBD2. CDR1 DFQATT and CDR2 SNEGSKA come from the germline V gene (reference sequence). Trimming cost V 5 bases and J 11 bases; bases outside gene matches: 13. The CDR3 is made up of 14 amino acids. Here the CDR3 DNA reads TGCAGTGCTCTATCGGGACTAGCAGGTTCTCAGCAGTTCTTC. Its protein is CSALSGLAGSQQFF.

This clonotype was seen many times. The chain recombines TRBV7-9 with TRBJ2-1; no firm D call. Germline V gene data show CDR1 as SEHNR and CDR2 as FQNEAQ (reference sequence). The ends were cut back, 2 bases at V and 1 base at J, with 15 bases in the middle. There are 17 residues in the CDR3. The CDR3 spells CASSLYDGGRSYNEQFF. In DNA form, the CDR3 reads TGTGCCAGCAGCTTATATGACGGCGGACGGTCCTACAATGAGCAGTTCTTC.

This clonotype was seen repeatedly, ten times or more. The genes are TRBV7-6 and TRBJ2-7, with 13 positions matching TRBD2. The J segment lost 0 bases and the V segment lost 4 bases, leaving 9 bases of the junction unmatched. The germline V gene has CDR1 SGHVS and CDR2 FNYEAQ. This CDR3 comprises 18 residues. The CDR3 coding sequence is TGTGCCAGCAGCTCCGGGGGACTAGCGGGGTTACTCTCCTACGAGCAGTACTTC. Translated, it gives CASSSGGLAGLLSYEQYF. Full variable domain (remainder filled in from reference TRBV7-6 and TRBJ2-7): GAGVSQSPRYKVTKRGQDVALRCDPISGHVSLYWYRQALGQGPEFLTYFNYEAQQDKSGLPNDRFSAERPEGSISTLTIQRTEQRDSAMYRCASSSGGLAGLLSYEQYFGPGTRLTVT.

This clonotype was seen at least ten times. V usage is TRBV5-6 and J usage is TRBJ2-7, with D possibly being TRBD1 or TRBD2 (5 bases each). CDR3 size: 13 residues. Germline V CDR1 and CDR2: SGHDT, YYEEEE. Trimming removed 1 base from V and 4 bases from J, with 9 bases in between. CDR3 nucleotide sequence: TGTGCCAGCAGCTTGACGGGGCGTTACGAGCAGTACTTC. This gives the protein CASSLTGRYEQYF.

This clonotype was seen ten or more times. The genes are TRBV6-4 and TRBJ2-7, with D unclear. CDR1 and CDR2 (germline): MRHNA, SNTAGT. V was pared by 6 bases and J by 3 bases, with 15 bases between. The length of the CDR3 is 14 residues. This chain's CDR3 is CASSEWAPLYEQYF. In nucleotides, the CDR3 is TGTGCCAGCAGCGAATGGGCCCCCCTCTACGAGCAGTACTTC.

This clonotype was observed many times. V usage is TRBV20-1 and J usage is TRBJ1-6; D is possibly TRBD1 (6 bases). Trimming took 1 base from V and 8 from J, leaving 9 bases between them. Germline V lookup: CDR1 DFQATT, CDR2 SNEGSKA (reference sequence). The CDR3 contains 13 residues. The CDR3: CSARGAGDSPLHF. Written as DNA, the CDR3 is TGCAGTGCTAGAGGGGCAGGGGATTCACCCCTCCACTTT.

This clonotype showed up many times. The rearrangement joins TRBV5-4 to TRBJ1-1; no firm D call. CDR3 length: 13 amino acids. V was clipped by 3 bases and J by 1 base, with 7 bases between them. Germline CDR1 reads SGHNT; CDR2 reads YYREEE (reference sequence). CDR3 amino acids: CASSSLANTEAFF. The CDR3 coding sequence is TGTGCCAGCAGCTCCTTGGCGAACACTGAAGCTTTCTTT.

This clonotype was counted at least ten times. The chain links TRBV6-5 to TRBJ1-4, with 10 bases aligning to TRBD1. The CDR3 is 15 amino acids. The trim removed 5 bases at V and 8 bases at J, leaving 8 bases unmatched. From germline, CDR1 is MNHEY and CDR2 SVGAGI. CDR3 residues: CASSTGQGRGEKLFF. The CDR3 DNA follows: TGTGCCAGCAGTACGGGACAGGGGCGCGGAGAAAAACTGTTTTTT.

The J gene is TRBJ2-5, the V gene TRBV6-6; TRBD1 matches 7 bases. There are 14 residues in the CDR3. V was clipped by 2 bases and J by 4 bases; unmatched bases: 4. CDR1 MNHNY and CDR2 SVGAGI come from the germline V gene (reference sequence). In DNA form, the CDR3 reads TGTGCCAGCAGTTACCGACAGGGCGTAGAGACCCAGTACTTC. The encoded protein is CASSYRQGVETQYF.